Each of the 6 T cell receptor beta chains below was sequenced from the same sample in a study of neurological immune-mediated disorders. TCRdb ran MiXCR on the 5' RACE reads and lists one entry per CDR3 protein. This sample has 40,000 or so distinct CDR3 sequences; over 2% occur once, and the top ten carry roughly an eighth. The sample consisted of PBMCs. These receptors were obtained from a man aged 25-40 years with multiple sclerosis.

Many counts were recorded for this clonotype. The rearrangement uses TRBV5-1 and TRBJ1-5, with a tentative D call TRBD1 (5 bases). The CDR3 extends over 14 amino acids. Per the germline V gene, CDR1 is SGHRS and CDR2 is YFSETQ. The ends were cut back, 0 bases at V and 5 bases at J, with 9 bases in the middle. CDR3 sequence reads: CASSLDGADQPQHF. The CDR3 nucleotides are TGCGCCAGCAGCTTGGACGGGGCTGATCAGCCCCAGCATTTT. Complete variable domain (other parts from reference TRBV5-1 and TRBJ1-5): KAGVTQTPRYLIKTRGQQVTLSCSPISGHRSVSWYQQTPGQGLQFLFEYFSETQRNKGNFPGRFSGRQFSNSRSEMNVSTLELGDSALYLCASSLDGADQPQHFGDGTRLSIL.

This clonotype was counted many times. The chain couples TRBV20-1 to TRBJ2-1, with TRBD1 matching 11 bases. J lost 7 bases, V lost 2 bases, and 13 bases had no gene match. The CDR3 runs to 17 residues. CDR1 and CDR2 (germline): DFQATT, SNEGSKA (reference sequence). CDR3 amino acids: CSARIKFRDRGLNEQFF. CDR3 in DNA: TGCAGTGCTAGAATCAAATTCCGGGACAGGGGGTTAAATGAGCAGTTCTTC.

This clonotype was observed at least ten times. The chain joins TRBV9 to TRBJ2-1; perhaps TRBD2 as D (6 bases). The CDR3 is 16 residues long. The germline V and J ends were trimmed by 0 bases and 5 bases, with 15 bases remaining between them. CDR1 SGDLS and CDR2 YYNGEE come from the germline V gene. CDR3 in DNA: TGTGCCAGCAGCGTAGTTCCCGGACTACCCGACAATGAGCAGTTCTTC. It translates to CASSVVPGLPDNEQFF.

As regards this clonotype: No DNA is shown, since the ends of the CDR3 on it are uncertain; the CDR3 is the one TCRdb lists. The rearrangement uses TRBV6-4 and TRBJ2-5; the D call TRBD2 from the table was never checked on the DNA. Looked up from germline, CDR1 is MRHNA and CDR2 is SNTAGT. The CDR3 length equals 17 residues, ends included. CDR3: CACSARPGASGGETQYF.

The table lists this clonotype with many counts. The genes are TRBV28 and TRBJ2-1; D might be TRBD2 (6 bases). V lost 2 bases and J 5 bases, leaving 13 bases between the germline ends. The CDR3 has 15 residues. The germline V gene encodes CDR1 MDHEN and CDR2 SYDVKM. DNA for the CDR3: TGTGCCAGCAGTTTAGGAGGGCCGAGAGACAATGAGCAGTTCTTC. It yields the protein CASSLGGPRDNEQFF.

This clonotype has ten or more counts. This chain links TRBV2 with TRBJ2-3; D is uncertain. The V end lost 6 bases, the J end lost 7 bases, and 14 bases lay between the germline ends. CDR1 is SNHLY, CDR2 FYNNEI, per germline. The CDR3 is made up of 13 amino acids. CDR3 amino acids: CASSGEALHTQYF. The CDR3 nucleotides are TGTGCCAGCAGCGGAGAGGCCCTACATACGCAGTATTTT.